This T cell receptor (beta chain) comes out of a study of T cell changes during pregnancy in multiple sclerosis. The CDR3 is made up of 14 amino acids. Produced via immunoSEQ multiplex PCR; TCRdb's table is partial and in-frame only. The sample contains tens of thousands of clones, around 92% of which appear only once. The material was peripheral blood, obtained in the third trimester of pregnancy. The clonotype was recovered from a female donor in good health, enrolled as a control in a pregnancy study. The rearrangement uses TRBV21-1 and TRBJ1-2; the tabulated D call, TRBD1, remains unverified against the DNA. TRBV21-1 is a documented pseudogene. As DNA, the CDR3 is TGTGCCAGCAGCAAACCAAATAGGGACATAAGCTACACCTTC. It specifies CASSKPNRDISYTF.